A selection of T cell receptor beta chains follows, all from one sample in a study of multiple sclerosis patients with progressive multifocal leukoencephalopathy. The data were produced by immunoSEQ multiplex PCR, yet TCRdb's version contains in-frame clones alone and is incomplete. In the table there are roughly 30,000 clones, 88% of which are singletons. The sequencing sample was made of PBMCs. The source of these receptors is a human donor with multiple sclerosis. The CDR3 runs from the conserved cysteine through the conserved F or W. Fields, in order: V gene, D gene, J gene, clone size, CDR3 DNA, CDR3 protein. The D gene is left open where the match is weak. Rows give clone size only sometimes, using once, few, many, or a class for an expanded clone.

TRBV11-2	-	TRBJ2-7	-	TGTGCCAGCAGCTCCACCCCCTTGGGACCCACCTACGAGCAGTACTTC	CASSSTPLGPTYEQYF
TRBV29-1	-	TRBJ2-3	-	TGCAGCGTTGCTAGGGCAGCAGATACGCAGTATTTT	CSVARAADTQYF
TRBV4-1	-	TRBJ1-2	-	TGCGCCAGCAGCCACACGAACAGGGATGGCTACACCTTC	CASSHTNRDGYTF
TRBV5-4	-	TRBJ1-1	-	TGTGCCAGCAGCTTGGGTTCCCCAGGTTTGAACACTGAAGCTTTCTTT	CASSLGSPGLNTEAFF
TRBV19	TRBD1	TRBJ2-5	-	TGTGCCAGTACCTTCCGGGACAGGGAGACCCAGTACTTC	CASTFRDRETQYF
TRBV7-2	-	TRBJ1-4	-	TGTGCCAGCAGCCCAAATCCGGGTGATGAAAAACTGTTTTTT	CASSPNPGDEKLFF
TRBV5-1	-	TRBJ1-1	-	TGCGCCAGCAGCTTGAGTACGCGACCCGAGGGGGCTGAAGCTTTCTTT	CASSLSTRPEGAEAFF
TRBV27	TRBD2	TRBJ2-1	-	TGTGCCAGCAGTTTCGGGGGGGGGCCCTATGAGCAGTTCTTC	CASSFGGGPYEQFF
TRBV12-5	-	TRBJ2-7	-	TGTGCTAGTGGTTTGGTAGGGGGCGAGCAGTACTTC	CASGLVGGEQYF
TRBV7-9	-	TRBJ2-7	-	TGTGCCAGCAGCTTAGTATCCACTCGCGGCGAGCAGTACTTC	CASSLVSTRGEQYF
TRBV11-2	TRBD1	TRBJ1-1	-	TGTGCCAGCAGTACTAGGGGGACAGGGATTAATCCGGACACTGAAGCTTTCTTT	CASSTRGTGINPDTEAFF
TRBV6-5	TRBD1	TRBJ1-1	-	TGTGCCACAAAGACAGGGATGAGAGCTTTCTTT	CATKTGMRAFF
TRBV5-6	TRBD1	TRBJ1-5	-	TGTGCCAGCAGAGGGGACAGGGTTTGTTTTAGCAATCAGCCCCAGCATTTT	CASRGDRVCFSNQPQHF
TRBV6-1	TRBD1	TRBJ1-4	-	TGTGCCAGCACCCGGACAGGGGCGAATGAAAAACTGTTTTTT	CASTRTGANEKLFF
TRBV15	-	TRBJ1-2	-	TGTGCCACCAGCAGTTACAATAACTATGGCTACACCTTC	CATSSYNNYGYTF
TRBV7-9	-	TRBJ1-2	-	TGTGCCAGCAGGTTACAGGCTAACTATGGCTACACCTTC	CASRLQANYGYTF
TRBV6-5	TRBD1	TRBJ1-2	-	TGTGCCAGCAGTTCGCCCCGACAGGGTAACTATGGCTACACCTTC	CASSSPRQGNYGYTF
TRBV7-2	TRBD1	TRBJ1-1	-	TGTGCCAGCAGCGCAACCCCCCAGGGGGCTAGAGAAGCTTTCTTT	CASSATPQGAREAFF
TRBV27	TRBD2	TRBJ2-1	-	TGTGCCAGCAGTCGGGCCACTAGCGGGGGGGCCTATAGGGTCTACAATGAGCAGTTCTTC	CASSRATSGGAYRVYNEQFF
TRBV10-3	TRBD1	TRBJ2-7	-	TGTGCCATCAGTGAGTCGGGACAGGGGAGGCACGAGCAGTACTTC	CAISESGQGRHEQYF
TRBV10-3	-	TRBJ2-2	-	TGTGCCATCAGGGGGGGCGTCGGGGCAGGGTCGAACACCGGGGAGCTGTTTTTT	CAIRGGVGAGSNTGELFF
TRBV6-5	-	TRBJ1-2	-	TGTGCCAGCAGTTACTCTAATAAGGGAGACTATGGCTACACCTTC	CASSYSNKGDYGYTF
TRBV20-1	TRBD2	TRBJ2-7	-	TGCAGTGCTAGGGGGGGGTCCGAGCAGTACTTC	CSARGGSEQYF
TRBV4-1	-	TRBJ1-2	-	TGCGCCAGCAGCCAATGGGGCCCCGGGGGGGCTAGAGGCTACACCTTC	CASSQWGPGGARGYTF
TRBV6-6	TRBD2	TRBJ2-1	-	TGTGCCAGCAGTTATGTGGTAGCGGGTGAGCAGTTCTTC	CASSYVVAGEQFF
TRBV2	TRBD1	TRBJ1-1	few	TGTGCCTCGGGACAGGGTGCCTATGAAGCTTTCTTT	CASGQGAYEAFF
TRBV7-9	-	TRBJ2-3	-	TGTGCCAGCAGCCCTATCGTGGATACGCAGTATTTT	CASSPIVDTQYF
TRBV19	-	TRBJ2-3	-	TGTGCCAGTACCCCGAGGGACTCCAACACAGATACGCAGTATTTT	CASTPRDSNTDTQYF
TRBV6-5	-	TRBJ2-7	-	TGTGCCAGCAGTATTGGGGGCGCGGACTCCTACGAGCAGTACTTC	CASSIGGADSYEQYF
TRBV5-5	-	TRBJ2-3	once	TGTGCCAGCAGCTTAAATCTAGCCACAGATACGCAGTATTTT	CASSLNLATDTQYF
TRBV7-6	-	TRBJ2-5	once	TGTGCCAGCATACAGGGAAAGACCCAGTACTTC	CASIQGKTQYF
TRBV30	-	TRBJ1-4	-	TGTGCCTGGAGCGCCGGGGGTATTGAAAAACTGTTTTTT	CAWSAGGIEKLFF
TRBV9	-	TRBJ2-3	-	TGTGCCAGCAGCCCCTGGGGCAGGGGTACCACAGATACGCAGTATTTT	CASSPWGRGTTDTQYF
TRBV4-1	-	TRBJ1-1	-	TGCGCCAGCAGCCAAGACGCGGAGGGGTACACTGAAGCTTTCTTT	CASSQDAEGYTEAFF
TRBV7-9	TRBD2	TRBJ2-2	-	TGTGCCAGCAGCCCCCGGACTAGAACCGGGGAGCTGTTTTTT	CASSPRTRTGELFF
TRBV27	-	TRBJ1-2	once	TGTGCCAGCAAGGGTGAATCCTATGGCTACACCTTC	CASKGESYGYTF
TRBV7-3	TRBD2	TRBJ2-1	-	TGTGCCAGCAGCTTGGGCGGGGGGCCCTACAATGAGCAGTTCTTC	CASSLGGGPYNEQFF
TRBV19	TRBD1	TRBJ1-5	-	TGTGCCAGTACCCCCGGGACAGGGGTACAGCCCCAGCATTTT	CASTPGTGVQPQHF
TRBV21-1	-	TRBJ1-5	-	TGTGCCAGCAGACGGTGGGTGCTACATTGGCATCATCAGCCCCAGCATTTT	CASRRWVLHWHHQPQHF
TRBV29-1	TRBD1	TRBJ1-2	-	TGCAGCGTTGCTATACAGGGGGCGGGAGGCTACACCTTC	CSVAIQGAGGYTF
TRBV15	TRBD2	TRBJ2-3	-	TGTGCCACCAGCAGAGATCGACTAGCGGGGGGCTACACAGATACGCAGTATTTT	CATSRDRLAGGYTDTQYF
TRBV5-1	-	TRBJ1-2	-	TGCGCCAGCAGCTCAGCCAGGGTCCGATATGGCTACACCTTC	CASSSARVRYGYTF
TRBV19	TRBD1	TRBJ2-1	-	TGTGCCAGTAGTACCGACAGGGGGTCCTACAATGAGCAGTTCTTC	CASSTDRGSYNEQFF